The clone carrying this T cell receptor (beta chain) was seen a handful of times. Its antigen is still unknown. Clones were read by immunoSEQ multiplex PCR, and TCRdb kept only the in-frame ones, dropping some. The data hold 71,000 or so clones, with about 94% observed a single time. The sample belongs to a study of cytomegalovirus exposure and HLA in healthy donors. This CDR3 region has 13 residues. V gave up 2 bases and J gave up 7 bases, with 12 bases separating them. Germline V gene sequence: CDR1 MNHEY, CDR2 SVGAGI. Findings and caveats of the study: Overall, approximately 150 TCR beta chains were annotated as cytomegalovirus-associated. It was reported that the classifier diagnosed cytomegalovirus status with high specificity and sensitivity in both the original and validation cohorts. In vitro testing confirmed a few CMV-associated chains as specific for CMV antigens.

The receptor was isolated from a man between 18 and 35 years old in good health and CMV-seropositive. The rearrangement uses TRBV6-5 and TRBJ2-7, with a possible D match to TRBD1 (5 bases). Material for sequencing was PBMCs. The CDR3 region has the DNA TGTGCCAGCAGTTACAGGGGCCCAAGGGAGCAGTACTTC. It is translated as CASSYRGPREQYF.